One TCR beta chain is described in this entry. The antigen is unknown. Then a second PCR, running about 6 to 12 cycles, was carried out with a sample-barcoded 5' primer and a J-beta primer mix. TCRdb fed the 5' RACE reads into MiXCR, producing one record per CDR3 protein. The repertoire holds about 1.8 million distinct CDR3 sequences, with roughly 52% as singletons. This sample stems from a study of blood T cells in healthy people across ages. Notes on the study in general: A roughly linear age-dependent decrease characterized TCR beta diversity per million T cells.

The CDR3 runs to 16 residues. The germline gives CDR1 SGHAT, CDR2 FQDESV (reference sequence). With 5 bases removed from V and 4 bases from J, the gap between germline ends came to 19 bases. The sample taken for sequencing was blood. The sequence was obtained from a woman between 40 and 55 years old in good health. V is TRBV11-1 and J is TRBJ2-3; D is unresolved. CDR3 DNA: TGTGCCAGCAGCCCACAAAGAGGTAAAGACGCAGATACGCAGTATTTT. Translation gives CASSPQRGKDADTQYF.